This entry features one TCR beta chain sequence. Many counts were recorded for this clonotype. Its antigen is unknown. No base quality information exists; no much larger clone differs at one position. The data derive from a study of T cells in Graves' hyperthyroidism and ophthalmopathy (dated by TCRdb to between 2018 and 2021). Notes on the research overall: Peripheral blood samples were taken at initial diagnosis, before any treatment was given. To identify TCR V-J signatures that set the groups apart, the researchers used a discovery cohort of 100 patients, made up of 40 to 45 with Graves' ophthalmopathy and about 60 with stable Graves' hyperthyroidism. Prospective prediction of ophthalmopathy was tested in an independent validation cohort consisting of 18 to 20 hyperthyroidism patients and around 17 patients who later progressed to ophthalmopathy. For training and testing, the 100 or so patients in the discovery cohort were randomly divided in a 7:3 ratio. Thyroid tissue and blood T-cell repertoires from six Graves' hyperthyroidism patients were also compared in the study. After blood sampling, hyperthyroidism patients were treated with methimazole at a starting dose of 30 mg daily, and ophthalmopathy patients were treated with high-dose intravenous methylprednisolone. The paper describes TCR Vbeta CDR3 sequencing of around 130 peripheral blood samples, made up of around 41 ophthalmopathy patients, roughly 72 hyperthyroidism patients and around 17 progressor patients. Overall study results and their limits: No statistical method was used to fix the sample size in advance, and group allocation was not hidden from the investigators. A model built on a 13 V-J signature distinguished ophthalmopathy from stable hyperthyroidism, reaching 85% to 90% sensitivity and approximately 81% specificity in cross-validation and 80%/75% in testing. In validation, the model predicted progression to ophthalmopathy with about 71% sensitivity and around 72% specificity, a median of approximately 6.5 months before onset. Most expanded thyroid clonotypes (frequency above 0.001) were also detected in blood, a finding suggesting that blood repertoires may reflect thyroid immune responses.

Trimming takes 6 bases from V and 3 bases from J, and the germline ends sit 13 bases apart. CDR1 and CDR2, per the germline V gene, are MNHNS and SASEGT. The CDR3 goes from the cysteine to the phenylalanine over 14 residues. The DNA shown is the 42-base CDR3, in frame from base 1. The TCR beta CDR3 regions were amplified from the RNA transcripts. A first-round RT-PCR of the TCR CDR3 used the HTBI primer set with the Qiagen OneStep RT-PCR kit. The libraries were constructed in a second round of multiplex PCR and then size-selected and purified. The libraries were sequenced on an Illumina HiSeq2000 using paired-end 100 bp reads. In the original analysis: SOAPnuke was used to process the raw data, with reads discarded if the reads contained adapters or uncalled bases, had a mean Phred below 15, or lacked an exact constant-primer or identifier match. High-quality paired reads were merged using COPE v1.2.5, and each unique nucleotide sequence was defined as a clonotype. MiTCR v1.1 was used to align clonotypes to the IMGT TRBV, TRBD and TRBJ reference segments. The analysis was restricted to V-J combinations with a frequency above 0.0001, which together covered 99% to 99.2% of the repertoires. The TCS score was defined as the ratio of F50 (clonal expansion) to E x V (chaos), calculated using BLOSUM62-based TCRdist between CDR3 peptides within each V-J. Welch's t-statistics and random forest reduced roughly 540 V-J features to about 13, which were used in a naive Bayes classifier (R e1071). TCRdb's own reprocessing of the public reads used fastp at Q25 and MiXCR and kept productive beta chains. Rows with one shared CDR3 protein collapse into an entry with the most common genes and DNA. The V and J calls were not made by the authors but by TCRdb's processing. The sample table records around 690,000 distinct CDR3 sequences; about 18% of these occur just once. The top ten clones comprise less than 20% of the sample.

A patient counted as having stable Graves' hyperthyroidism if no progression to ophthalmopathy occurred over 18 months of follow-up. Hyperthyroidism patients were newly diagnosed, with disease duration under 2 months, and aged 18 to 65 years. Exclusion was applied to patients with uncontrolled infections, other autoimmune diseases, pregnancy or lactation. Diagnoses were based on clinical symptoms, serum thyroxine and TRAb, thyroid ultrasound and orbital computed tomography. PBMCs were separated from roughly 9.6 ml of fresh peripheral blood using Ficoll-Paque density gradient centrifugation. Total RNA was extracted using Trizol reagent, and RNA quality was assessed on an Agilent 2100 Bioanalyzer.

Here the chain combines TRBV6-1 and TRBJ2-3; confidence is insufficient to name the D gene. The sample comprised blood. The origin of this receptor is a man aged 50 to 59 with Graves' hyperthyroidism. The base sequence is TGTGCCAGCAGCATAAAACGTGGGACAGATACGCAGTATTTT. The translation is CASSIKRGTDTQYF.